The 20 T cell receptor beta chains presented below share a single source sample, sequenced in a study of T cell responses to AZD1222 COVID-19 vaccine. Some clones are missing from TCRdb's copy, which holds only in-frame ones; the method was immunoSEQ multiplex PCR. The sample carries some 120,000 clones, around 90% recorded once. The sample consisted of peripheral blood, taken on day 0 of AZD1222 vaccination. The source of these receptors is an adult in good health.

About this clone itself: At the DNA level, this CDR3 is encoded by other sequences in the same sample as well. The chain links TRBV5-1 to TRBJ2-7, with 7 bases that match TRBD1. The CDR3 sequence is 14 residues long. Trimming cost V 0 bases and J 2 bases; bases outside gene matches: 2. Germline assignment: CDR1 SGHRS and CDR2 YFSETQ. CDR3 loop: CASSLGTGAYEQYF. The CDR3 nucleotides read TGCGCCAGCAGCTTGGGGACAGGTGCCTACGAGCAGTACTTC.

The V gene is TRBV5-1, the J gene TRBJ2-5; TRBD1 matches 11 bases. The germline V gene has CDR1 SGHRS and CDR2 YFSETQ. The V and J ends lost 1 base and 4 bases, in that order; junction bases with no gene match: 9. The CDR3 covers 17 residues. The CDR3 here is CASSLSPTGTGGETQYF. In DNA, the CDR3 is TGCGCCAGCAGCTTGAGTCCAACCGGGACAGGGGGAGAGACCCAGTACTTC.

The DNA for the CDR3 is TGTGCCAGCAGTCACAGGACAAGCAATGAAAAACTGTTTTTT. As protein: CASSHRTSNEKLFF. V usage is TRBV7-9 and J usage is TRBJ1-4; a possible D gene is TRBD1 (5 bases). The CDR3 loop spans 14 amino acids. V lost 6 bases and J lost 5, with 13 bases in between. Per germline, CDR1 SEHNR and CDR2 FQNEAQ (reference sequence).

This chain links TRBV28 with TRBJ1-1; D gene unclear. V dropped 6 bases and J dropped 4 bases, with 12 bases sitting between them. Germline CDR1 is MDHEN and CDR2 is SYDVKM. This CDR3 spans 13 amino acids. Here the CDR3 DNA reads TGTGCCAGCAGCCTGAGGGTCCTCACTGAAGCTTTCTTT. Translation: CASSLRVLTEAFF.

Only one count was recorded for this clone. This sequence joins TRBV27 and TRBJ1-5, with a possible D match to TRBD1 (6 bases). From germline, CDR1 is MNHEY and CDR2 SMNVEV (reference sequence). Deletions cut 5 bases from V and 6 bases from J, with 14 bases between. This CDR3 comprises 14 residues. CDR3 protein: CASSLQGKIQPQHF. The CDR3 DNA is TGTGCCAGCAGTCTACAGGGAAAGATTCAGCCCCAGCATTTT.

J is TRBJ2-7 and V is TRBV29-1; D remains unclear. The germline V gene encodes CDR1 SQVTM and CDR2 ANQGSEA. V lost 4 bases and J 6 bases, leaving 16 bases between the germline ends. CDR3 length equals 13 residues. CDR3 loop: CSVVLSREAEQYF. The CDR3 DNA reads TGCAGCGTTGTTTTAAGCAGAGAGGCCGAGCAGTACTTC.

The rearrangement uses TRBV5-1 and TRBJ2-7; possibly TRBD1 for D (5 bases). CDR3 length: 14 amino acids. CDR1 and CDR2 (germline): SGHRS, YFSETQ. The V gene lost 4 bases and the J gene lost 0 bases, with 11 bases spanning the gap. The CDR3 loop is CASSIDSSSYEQYF. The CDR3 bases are TGCGCCAGCAGCATAGACAGTAGCTCCTACGAGCAGTACTTC.

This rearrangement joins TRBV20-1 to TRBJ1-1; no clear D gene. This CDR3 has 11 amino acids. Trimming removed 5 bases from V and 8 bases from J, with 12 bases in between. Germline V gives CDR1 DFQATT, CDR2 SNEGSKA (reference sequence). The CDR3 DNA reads TGCAGTGCTGAAACGGGAGGCGAAGCTTTCTTT. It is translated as CSAETGGEAFF.

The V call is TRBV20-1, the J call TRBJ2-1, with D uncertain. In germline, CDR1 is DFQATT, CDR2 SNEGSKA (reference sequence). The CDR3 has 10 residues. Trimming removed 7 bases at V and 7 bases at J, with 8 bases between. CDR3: CSGVRNEQFF. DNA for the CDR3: TGCAGTGGGGTTCGTAATGAGCAGTTCTTC.

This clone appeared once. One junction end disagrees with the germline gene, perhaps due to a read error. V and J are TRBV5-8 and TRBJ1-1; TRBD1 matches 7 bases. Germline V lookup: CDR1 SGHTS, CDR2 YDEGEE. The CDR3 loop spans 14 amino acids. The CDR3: CASSLGQTNTEAFF. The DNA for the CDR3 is TGTGCCAGCAGTTTGGGACAGACGAACACTGAAGCTTTCTTT.

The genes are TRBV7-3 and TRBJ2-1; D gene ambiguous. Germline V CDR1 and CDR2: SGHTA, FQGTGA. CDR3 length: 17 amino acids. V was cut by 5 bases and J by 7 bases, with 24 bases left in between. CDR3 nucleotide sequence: TGTGCCAGCAGCCCCTCGTCCGGTCCCCCTCTCGGGAATGAGCAGTTCTTC. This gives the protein CASSPSSGPPLGNEQFF.

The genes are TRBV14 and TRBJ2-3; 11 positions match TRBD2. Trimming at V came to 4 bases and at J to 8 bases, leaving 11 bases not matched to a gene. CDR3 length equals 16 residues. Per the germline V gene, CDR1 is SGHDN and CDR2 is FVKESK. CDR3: CASSPLTSGIRGTQYF. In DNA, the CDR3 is TGTGCCAGCAGCCCCCTGACTAGCGGGATTCGGGGTACGCAGTATTTT.

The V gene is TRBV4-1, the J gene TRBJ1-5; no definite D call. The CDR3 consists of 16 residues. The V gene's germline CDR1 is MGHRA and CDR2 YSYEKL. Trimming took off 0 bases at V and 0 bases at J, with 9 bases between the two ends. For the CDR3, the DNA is TGCGCCAGCAGCCAAGAGTGGGCTCATAGCAATCAGCCCCAGCATTTT. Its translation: CASSQEWAHSNQPQHF.

CDR3 region: CASSPLAKNIQYF. CDR3 nucleotide sequence: TGTGCCAGCAGCCCGCTGGCCAAAAACATTCAGTACTTC. The genes are TRBV7-9 and TRBJ2-4; no firm D call. Trimming pared 5 bases from V and 1 base from J, leaving 6 bases between. CDR3 size: 13 residues. CDR1 SEHNR and CDR2 FQNEAQ come from the germline V gene (reference sequence). The entire variable domain, with the rest obtained from reference TRBV7-9 and TRBJ2-4, is as follows: DTGVSQNPRHKITKRGQNVTFRCDPISEHNRLYWYRQTLGQGPEFLTYFQNEAQLEKSRLLSDRFSAERPKGSFSTLEIQRTEQGDSAMYLCASSPLAKNIQYFGAGTRLSVL.

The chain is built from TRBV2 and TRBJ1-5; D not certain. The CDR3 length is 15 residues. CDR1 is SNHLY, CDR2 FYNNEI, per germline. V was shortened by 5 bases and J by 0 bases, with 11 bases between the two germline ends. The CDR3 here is CASSTPIDSNQPQHF. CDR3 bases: TGTGCCAGCAGTACACCTATCGATAGCAATCAGCCCCAGCATTTT.

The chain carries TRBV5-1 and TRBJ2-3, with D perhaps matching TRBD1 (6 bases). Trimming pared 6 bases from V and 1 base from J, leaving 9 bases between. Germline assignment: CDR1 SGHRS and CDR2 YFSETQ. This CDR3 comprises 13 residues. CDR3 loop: CASNYRGTDTQYF. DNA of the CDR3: TGCGCCAGCAACTACAGGGGCACAGATACGCAGTATTTT. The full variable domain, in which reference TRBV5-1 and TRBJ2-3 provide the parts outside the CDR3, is KAGVTQTPRYLIKTRGQQVTLSCSPISGHRSVSWYQQTPGQGLQFLFEYFSETQRNKGNFPGRFSGRQFSNSRSEMNVSTLELGDSALYLCASNYRGTDTQYFGPGTRLTVL.

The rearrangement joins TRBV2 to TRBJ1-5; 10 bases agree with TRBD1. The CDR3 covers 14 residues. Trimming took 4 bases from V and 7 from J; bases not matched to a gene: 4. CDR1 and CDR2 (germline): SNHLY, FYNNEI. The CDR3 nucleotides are TGTGCCAGCAGTGGGACAGGGGGTGGGCAGCCCCAGCATTTT. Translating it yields CASSGTGGGQPQHF.

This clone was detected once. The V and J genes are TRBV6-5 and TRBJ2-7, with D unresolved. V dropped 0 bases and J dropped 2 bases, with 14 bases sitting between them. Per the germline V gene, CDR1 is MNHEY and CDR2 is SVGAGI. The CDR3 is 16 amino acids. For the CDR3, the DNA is TGTGCCAGCAGTTACTCGATAGGAGAGGCTCCCTACGAGCAGTACTTC. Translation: CASSYSIGEAPYEQYF.

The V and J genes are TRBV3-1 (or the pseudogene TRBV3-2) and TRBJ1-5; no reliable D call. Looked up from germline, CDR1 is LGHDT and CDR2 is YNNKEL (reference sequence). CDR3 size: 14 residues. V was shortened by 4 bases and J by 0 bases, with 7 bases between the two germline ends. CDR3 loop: CASSLHISNQPQHF. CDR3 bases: TGTGCCAGCAGCCTACATATTAGCAATCAGCCCCAGCATTTT.

This CDR3 reads CASSSMGAGSYEQYF. The CDR3 nucleotides read TGTGCCAGCAGCTCGATGGGGGCGGGCTCCTACGAGCAGTACTTC. The chain links TRBV7-2 to TRBJ2-7, with D possibly matching TRBD1 (6 bases). This CDR3 has 15 residues. Germline-derived CDR1 and CDR2 are SGHTA and FQGNSA. The V gene lost 4 bases and the J gene lost 0 bases, with 13 bases spanning the gap.